This T cell receptor (beta chain) was captured in a study of cytomegalovirus exposure and HLA in healthy donors. Study results and caveats: Later analysis identified several of the most significant clusters that appeared linked to common viral pathogens.

Germline CDR1 and CDR2: KGHSY and FQNENV. V was shortened by 1 base and J by 4 bases, with 15 bases between the two germline ends. The CDR3 has 16 residues. A remark on this clone: The target antigen is unknown.

PCR was performed using 60 Vbeta and 13 Jbeta primers. Produced via immunoSEQ multiplex PCR; TCRdb's table is partial and in-frame only. This table has some 130,000 clones, around 79% appearing once. The source of this sequence is a female donor in good health and CMV-seronegative. Sequenced: PBMCs. V usage is TRBV16 and J usage is TRBJ2-3; D is possibly TRBD1 (5 bases). The CDR3 DNA sequence: TGTGCCAGCAGCCAATATTCGGGCAGGGTTGCAGATACGCAGTATTTT. Protein: CASSQYSGRVADTQYF.